This paragraph covers one T cell receptor beta chain sequence. The entry originates in a study of blood T cell repertoires in COVID-19. Study details: In each case, the material was cDNA or gDNA derived from T cells, B-cell-depleted T cells, or PBMCs.

The age range of participants was about 18 to 89 years, with residence in about 25 US areas. Per the original data handling: It was from reference gene primer amplification that nucleated cell counts were estimated. Data came from immunoSEQ multiplex PCR; TCRdb stores just in-frame clones and leaves some out. V, J and clone size reflect that table, while D and trimming were determined from the DNA. The sample shows under 400,000 clones, almost 90% of them seen only once. V lost 2 bases to trimming and J lost 5 bases; unmatched junction nucleotides: 2. The CDR3 spans 14 residues. Germline-derived CDR1 and CDR2 are MNHEY and SVGAGI.

Sequenced: PBMCs or T cells enriched from blood (not recorded which). This rearrangement joins TRBV6-5 to TRBJ1-4; 7 bases are shared with TRBD1. This sequence was found in a woman aged 25 to 45 who had been exposed to COVID-19. CDR3 amino acids: CASSYDRVNEKLFF. The CDR3 nucleotides are TGTGCCAGCAGTTACGACAGGGTAAATGAAAAACTGTTTTTT.